The present entry profiles one TCR beta chain with its context. No antigen is known for it. The naive CD8 libraries originated from between about 18,000 and 1,000,000 sorted cells and drew on 10%, 30% or 50% RNA. Naive CD8 T cells were picked out by sorting for CD8+CD4-CCR7+CD45RA+. This entry belongs to a study of molecular identifiers for immune sequencing clone quantification. Study findings and constraints: The study reportedly detected spiked Jurkat TCR RNA from one cell among about a million naive cells.

The germline V and J ends were trimmed by 3 bases and 0 bases, with 5 bases remaining between them. The germline CDR1 and CDR2 sequences are DFQATT and SNEGSKA (reference sequence). The CDR3 loop spans 13 amino acids. Previously described methods and listed TCR primers were employed for the bulk TCR libraries. TCRdb re-derived calls from the PCR reads in MiXCR, one entry per CDR3 protein. Found here are about 97,000 distinct CDR3 sequences, about 32% of them singletons; the top ten hold approximately 10%. This sequence joins TRBV20-1 and TRBJ2-2; possible D gene TRBD1, 5 bases. This TCR was sampled from a human donor in good health. Some libraries in this study had Jurkat cell RNA spiked in. Material: naive CD8+ T cells from blood, with Jurkat cell RNA spiked in. As for subset: FACS-sorted CD8+CD4-CCR7+CD45RA+ naive T cells. CDR3 loop: CSARTANTGELFF. For the CDR3, the DNA is TGCAGTGCTAGGACAGCGAACACCGGGGAGCTGTTTTTT.